This T cell receptor (beta chain) came from a study of cytotoxic CD8 clonotypes in ibrutinib-treated CLL. Study background: Response samples were drawn at a median of about twelve months of treatment, range 6 to 36.

Overall study findings and caveats: Once treatment began, public clonotypes, which were uncommon, contracted or stayed stable.

On this clone itself: Its specificity is not known.

Trimming shortened V by 6 bases and J by 7 bases, and 13 bases separated the two germline ends. The CDR3 consists of 12 residues. Germline-derived CDR1 and CDR2 are SQVTM and ANQGSEA. Using immunoSEQ multiplex PCR, the repertoire was profiled, and TCRdb retains in-frame clones only, with some absent. The sample has 65,000 to 85,000 clones, around four fifths seen once; the top ten hold about 36%. This sequence was found in a human donor with chronic lymphocytic leukemia. Sequencing used PBMCs, obtained after 24 months of ibrutinib treatment. The genes are TRBV29-1 and TRBJ2-1; TRBD1 might be the D (6 bases). CDR3: CSVEQGGNEQFF. For the CDR3, the DNA is TGCAGCGTCGAACAGGGTGGGAATGAGCAGTTCTTC.